The following is a T cell receptor (beta chain) sequence with its context. Its antigen is not known. An overlapping HIV-1 Gag peptide pool stimulated these cells at about 1 ug/peptide/mL. Responding CD4+ T cells were sorted by upregulation of both CD40 ligand and CD69. Suppressive ART was started during chronic HIV-1 infection in these adults. The immunoSEQ assay was version 4, run in survey mode. The table came from immunoSEQ multiplex PCR; TCRdb's copy has only in-frame clones and leaves some out. The table records under 20,000 clones, 55% to 65% of them present only once. This sample is part of a study of persistence of HIV-infected CD4 T cells. The TCR comes from an adult woman with HIV who was CMV-seropositive. This material consisted of CD4+ T cells sorted from PBMCs after roughly 18-hour stimulation, taken from a patient who received antiretroviral therapy.

The CDR3 nucleotides are TGTGCCAGCAGCTTAACGAGGAACGGGGAAGCTTTCTTT. Translating gives CASSLTRNGEAFF. This rearrangement joins TRBV7-3 to TRBJ1-1; D gene ambiguous. CDR3 length: 13 residues. Trimming cost V 0 bases and J 8 bases, with 10 bases left between them. CDR1 and CDR2 from the germline V gene are SGHTA and FQGTGA.